These T cell receptor beta chains were read from a single sample in a study of T cell responses to AZD1222 COVID-19 vaccine. TCRdb keeps only in-frame clones here, not all; method: immunoSEQ multiplex PCR. The repertoire holds 110,000 to 150,000 clones, with approximately 91% as singletons. The material sequenced was peripheral blood, taken 28 days after the second AZD1222 dose. The receptors shown here come from an adult who received the AZD1222 COVID-19 vaccine. The CDR3 runs from the conserved cysteine through the conserved F or W. D genes are given only for firm matches. Rows give clone size only sometimes, using once, few, many, or a class for an expanded clone.

CDR3 | DNA | D | J | size | length | V
CASSFGAGAYF | . | . | TRBJ2-3 | once | 11 | TRBV12-3/TRBV12-4
CASSRDGGLTDGHGYTF | TGCGCCAGCAGCCGGGACGGGGGGCTGACAGATGGCCATGGCTACACCTTC | . | TRBJ1-2 | . | 17 | TRBV5-1
CASSLVVNYGYTF | TGTGCCAGCAGCTTGGTAGTTAACTATGGCTACACCTTC | . | TRBJ1-2 | . | 13 | TRBV5-5
CASSMGQGYQPQHF | TGTGCCAGTAGTATGGGACAGGGGTATCAGCCCCAGCATTTT | TRBD1 | TRBJ1-5 | . | 14 | TRBV19
CASRAGTNTEAFF | TGTGCCAGCAGGGCAGGGACGAACACTGAAGCTTTCTTT | . | TRBJ1-1 | . | 13 | TRBV2
CASSTGQRTDTQYF | TGCGCCAGCAGCACCGGACAGAGGACAGATACGCAGTATTTT | . | TRBJ2-3 | . | 14 | TRBV5-1
CASSRGGVEQYF | TGTGCCAGCAGCCGCGGGGGGGTCGAGCAGTACTTC | TRBD2 | TRBJ2-7 | . | 12 | TRBV3-1/TRBV3-2
CASAGGESYNEQFF | TGTGCCAGCGCCGGGGGGGAGTCCTACAATGAGCAGTTCTTC | TRBD2 | TRBJ2-1 | . | 14 | TRBV18
CASSTMGEYGYTF | TGCGCCAGCAGCACTATGGGCGAGTATGGCTACACCTTC | . | TRBJ1-2 | . | 13 | TRBV5-1
CASSQDGRESLSGNTIYF | TGTGCCAGCAGCCAAGATGGGAGAGAAAGCCTCTCTGGAAACACCATATATTTT | . | TRBJ1-3 | . | 18 | TRBV3-1/TRBV3-2
CASKRSDTAYEQYF | TGTGCCAGCAAGCGATCGGACACCGCCTACGAGCAGTACTTC | . | TRBJ2-7 | few | 14 | TRBV6-5
CSAREWNEQFF | TGCAGTGCTAGAGAATGGAATGAGCAGTTCTTC | . | TRBJ2-1 | . | 11 | TRBV20-1
CASSRVRDSNQPQHF | TGTGCCAGTTCCAGGGTACGCGATAGCAATCAGCCCCAGCATTTT | . | TRBJ1-5 | . | 15 | TRBV19
CSVGQENTEAFF | TGCAGCGTTGGCCAGGAGAACACTGAAGCTTTCTTT | . | TRBJ1-1 | . | 12 | TRBV29-1
CASSRGGGTDTQYF | TGTGCCAGCAGCCGTGGGGGGGGGACAGATACGCAGTATTTT | TRBD2 | TRBJ2-3 | . | 14 | TRBV3-1/TRBV3-2
CASSQGGAGYTF | TGTGCCAGCAGCCAAGGGGGGGCTGGCTACACCTTC | . | TRBJ1-2 | . | 12 | TRBV3-1/TRBV3-2
CATSRDYRGARETQYF | TGTGCCACCAGCAGAGATTATAGAGGGGCGAGGGAGACCCAGTACTTC | . | TRBJ2-5 | . | 16 | TRBV15
CASSETSGQETQYF | TGTGCCAGCAGTGAGACTAGCGGACAAGAGACCCAGTACTTC | TRBD2 | TRBJ2-5 | . | 14 | TRBV2
CASSPPQGPANYGYTF | TGTGCCAGCTCACCCCCACAGGGGCCTGCTAACTATGGCTACACCTTC | TRBD1 | TRBJ1-2 | . | 16 | TRBV18
CASSNPREANTEAFF | TGTGCCAGCAGCAACCCACGAGAGGCTAACACTGAAGCTTTCTTT | . | TRBJ1-1 | . | 15 | TRBV5-4
CASSIASGRSYNEQFF | TGTGCCAGTAGTATAGCTAGCGGGCGCTCCTACAATGAGCAGTTCTTC | TRBD2 | TRBJ2-1 | . | 16 | TRBV19
CASSLERVNTEAFF | TGTGCCAGCAGCTTAGAAAGGGTCAACACTGAAGCTTTCTTT | . | TRBJ1-1 | once | 14 | TRBV11-2
CASRFFGTAKDQPQHF | TGCGCCAGCAGGTTCTTTGGGACAGCGAAGGATCAGCCCCAGCATTTT | TRBD1 | TRBJ1-5 | once | 16 | TRBV10-1
CASSIGSTFNQPQHF | TGTGCCAGTAGTATAGGTTCCACCTTCAATCAGCCCCAGCATTTT | . | TRBJ1-5 | . | 15 | TRBV19
CASSFRLADQGTEYF | TGTGCCAGCAGCTTCCGACTAGCTGACCAGGGTACGGAGTATTTT | TRBD2 | TRBJ2-3 | . | 15 | TRBV7-2
CASSIFEGANTEAFF | TGTGCCAGTAGTATATTCGAGGGGGCGAACACTGAAGCTTTCTTT | TRBD1 | TRBJ1-1 | few | 15 | TRBV19
CASSVGTGVVEAFF | TGTGCCAGCAGCGTAGGGACAGGGGTTGTGGAAGCTTTCTTT | TRBD1 | TRBJ1-1 | once | 14 | TRBV9
CASSLTGRDTEAFF | TGCGCCAGCAGCTTAACAGGGCGGGACACTGAAGCTTTCTTT | . | TRBJ1-1 | . | 14 | TRBV5-1
CASSSGTSGLQDTQYF | TGTGCCAGCAGCTCTGGGACTAGCGGGCTCCAAGATACGCAGTATTTT | TRBD2 | TRBJ2-3 | . | 16 | TRBV7-9
CASGLGTEAFF | TGTGCTAGTGGTTTGGGGACTGAAGCTTTCTTT | . | TRBJ1-1 | . | 11 | TRBV12-5
CASSLDGLSYNEQFF | TGTGCCAGCAGCTTAGACGGGCTCTCCTACAATGAGCAGTTCTTC | . | TRBJ2-1 | once | 15 | TRBV7-2
CASSGGHPNEKLFF | TGTGCCAGCAGTGGGGGGCACCCTAATGAAAAACTGTTTTTT | . | TRBJ1-4 | . | 14 | TRBV28
CASSLIRAGELFF | TGTGCCAGCAGTTTGATTAGGGCCGGGGAGCTGTTTTTT | . | TRBJ2-2 | few | 13 | TRBV12-3/TRBV12-4
CASSHMTGGTNEKLFF | TGTGCCAGCAGCCATATGACAGGGGGAACTAATGAAAAACTGTTTTTT | TRBD1 | TRBJ1-4 | . | 16 | TRBV7-9
CASRQRSSYNEQFF | TGCGCCAGCAGGCAGCGGAGCTCCTACAATGAGCAGTTCTTC | . | TRBJ2-1 | . | 14 | TRBV10-2
CASSLSTEAFF | TGTGCCAGCAGCTTGAGCACTGAAGCTTTCTTT | . | TRBJ1-1 | . | 11 | TRBV5-8
CASSSGLVGYEQYF | TGTGCCAGCAGCTCTGGACTAGTAGGGTACGAGCAGTACTTC | TRBD2 | TRBJ2-7 | . | 14 | TRBV5-6
CASSRDRSNNEQFF | TGTGCCAGCTCAAGGGACAGGAGCAACAATGAGCAGTTCTTC | TRBD1 | TRBJ2-1 | . | 14 | TRBV18
CASSLTGTRDTQYF | TGTGCCAGCAGCTTAACAGGGACCAGGGATACGCAGTATTTT | . | TRBJ2-3 | once | 14 | TRBV7-9
CASKGGTGYTGELFF | TGTGCCAGCAAGGGGGGAACGGGGTACACCGGGGAGCTGTTTTTT | . | TRBJ2-2 | . | 15 | TRBV7-2
CATSDFGITEAFF | TGTGCCACCAGTGATTTTGGAATCACTGAAGCTTTCTTT | . | TRBJ1-1 | . | 13 | TRBV24-1
CASRGIDRGSQPQHF | TGCGCCAGCAGGGGGATAGACAGGGGGTCTCAGCCCCAGCATTTT | TRBD1 | TRBJ1-5 | . | 15 | TRBV10-2
CASSQGISLGQQPQHF | TGCGCCAGCAGCCAAGGAATCTCGCTGGGACAACAGCCCCAGCATTTT | . | TRBJ1-5 | once | 16 | TRBV4-1
CASSLGQGENEQFF | TGCGCCAGCAGCTTGGGACAGGGAGAAAATGAGCAGTTCTTC | TRBD1 | TRBJ2-1 | . | 14 | TRBV5-1
CASSPKRSNEKLFF | TGTGCCAGCTCACCGAAGAGGAGTAATGAAAAACTGTTTTTT | . | TRBJ1-4 | once | 14 | TRBV18
CATSETGRAIMTGELFF | TGTGCCACCAGTGAGACAGGGAGGGCCATTATGACCGGGGAGCTGTTTTTT | . | TRBJ2-2 | . | 17 | TRBV24-1